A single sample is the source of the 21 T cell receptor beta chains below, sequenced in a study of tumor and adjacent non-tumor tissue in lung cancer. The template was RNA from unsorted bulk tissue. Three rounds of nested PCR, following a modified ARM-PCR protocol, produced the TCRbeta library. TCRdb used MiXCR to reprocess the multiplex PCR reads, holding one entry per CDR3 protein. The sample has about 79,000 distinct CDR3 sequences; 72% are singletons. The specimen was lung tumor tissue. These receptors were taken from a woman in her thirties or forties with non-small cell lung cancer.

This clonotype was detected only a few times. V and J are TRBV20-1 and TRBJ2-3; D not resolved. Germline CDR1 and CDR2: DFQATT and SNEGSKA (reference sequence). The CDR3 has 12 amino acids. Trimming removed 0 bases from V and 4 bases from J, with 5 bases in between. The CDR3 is CSARDPADTQYF. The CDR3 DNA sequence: TGCAGTGCTAGAGATCCGGCAGATACGCAGTATTTT.

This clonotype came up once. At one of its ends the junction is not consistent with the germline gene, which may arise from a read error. This chain's CDR3 is CSSSDDSDGYSF. CDR3 nucleotide sequence: TGCTCCAGCAGTGATGACAGTGATGGCTACAGCTTC. J is TRBJ1-2 and V is TRBV10-2; a weak D match, TRBD1 (5 bases). The germline gives CDR1 WSHSY, CDR2 SAAADI. This CDR3 is 12 amino acids long.

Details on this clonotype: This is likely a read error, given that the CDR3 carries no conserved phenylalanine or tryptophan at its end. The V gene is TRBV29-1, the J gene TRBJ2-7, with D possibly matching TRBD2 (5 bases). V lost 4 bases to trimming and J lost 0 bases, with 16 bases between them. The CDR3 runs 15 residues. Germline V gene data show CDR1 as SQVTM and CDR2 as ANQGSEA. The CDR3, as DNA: TGCAGCGTTGTACTAGTGGGGTCAAGCTCCTACGAGCAGTACATC. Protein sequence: CSVVLVGSSSYEQYI.

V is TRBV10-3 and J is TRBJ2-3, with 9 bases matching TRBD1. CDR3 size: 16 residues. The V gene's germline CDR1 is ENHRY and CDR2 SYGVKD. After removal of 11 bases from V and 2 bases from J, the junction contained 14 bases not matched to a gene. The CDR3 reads CASRPSGTGSTDTQYF. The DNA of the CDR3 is TGTGCCTCTCGCCCCTCCGGGACAGGGTCCACAGATACGCAGTATTTT.

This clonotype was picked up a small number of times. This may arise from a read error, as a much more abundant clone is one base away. CDR3: CASSYGGQITSGNTIYF. For the CDR3, the DNA is TGTGCCAGCAGTTACGGGGGACAGATCACTTCTGGAAACACCATATATTTT. This sequence joins TRBV6-5 and TRBJ1-3, with 7 bases lining up with TRBD1. This CDR3 is built from 17 residues. Germline CDR1 reads MNHEY; CDR2 reads SVGAGI. V lost 2 bases to trimming and J lost 1 base; unmatched junction nucleotides: 8.

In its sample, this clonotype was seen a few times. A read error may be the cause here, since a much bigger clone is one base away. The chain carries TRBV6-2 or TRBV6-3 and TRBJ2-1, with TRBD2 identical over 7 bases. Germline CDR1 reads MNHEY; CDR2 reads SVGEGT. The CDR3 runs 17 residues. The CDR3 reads CASSYSGGAVGIDEQLF. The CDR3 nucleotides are TGTGCCAGCAGTTACTCGGGAGGGGCGGTGGGTATAGATGAGCAGCTCTTC.

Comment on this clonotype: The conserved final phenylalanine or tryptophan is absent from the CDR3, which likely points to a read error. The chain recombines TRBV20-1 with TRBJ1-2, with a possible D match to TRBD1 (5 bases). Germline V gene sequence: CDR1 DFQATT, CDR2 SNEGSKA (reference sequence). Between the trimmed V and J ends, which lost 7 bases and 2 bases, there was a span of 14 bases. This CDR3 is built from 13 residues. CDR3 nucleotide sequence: TGCAGTGTTGTGGTACAGGCAAACTATGGCTACACCATC. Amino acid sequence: CSVVVQANYGYTI.

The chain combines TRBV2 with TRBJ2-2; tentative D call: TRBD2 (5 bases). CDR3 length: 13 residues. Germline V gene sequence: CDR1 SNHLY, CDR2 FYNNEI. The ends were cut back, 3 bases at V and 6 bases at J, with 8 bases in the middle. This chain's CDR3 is CASSEEAAGELFF. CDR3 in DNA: TGTGCCAGCAGTGAGGAGGCGGCCGGGGAGCTGTTTTTT.

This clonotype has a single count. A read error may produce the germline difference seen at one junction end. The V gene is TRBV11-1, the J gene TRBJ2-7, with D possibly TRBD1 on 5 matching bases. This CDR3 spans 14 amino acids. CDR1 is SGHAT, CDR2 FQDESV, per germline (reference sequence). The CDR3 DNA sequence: TGTGCCAGCAGTTTAATGCTCGACAGCTACGAGCACTACTTC. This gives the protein CASSLMLDSYEHYF.

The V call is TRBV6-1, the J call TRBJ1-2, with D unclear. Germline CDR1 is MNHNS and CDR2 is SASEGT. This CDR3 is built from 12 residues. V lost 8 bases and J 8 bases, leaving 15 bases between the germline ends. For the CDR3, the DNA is TGTGCCAGCTGTGTGGTCGTAGGCGGCTACACCTTC. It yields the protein CASCVVVGGYTF.

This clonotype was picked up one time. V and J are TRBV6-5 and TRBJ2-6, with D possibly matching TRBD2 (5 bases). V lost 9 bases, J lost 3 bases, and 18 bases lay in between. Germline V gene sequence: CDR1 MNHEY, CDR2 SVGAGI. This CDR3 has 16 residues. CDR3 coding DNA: TGTGCCAGTAGTCGGGGATACGAGGTTGGGGCCAACGTCCTGACTTTC. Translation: CASSRGYEVGANVLTF.

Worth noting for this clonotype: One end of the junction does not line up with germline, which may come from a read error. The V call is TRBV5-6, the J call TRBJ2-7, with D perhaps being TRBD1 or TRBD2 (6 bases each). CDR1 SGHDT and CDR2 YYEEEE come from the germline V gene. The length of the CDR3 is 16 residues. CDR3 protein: CANSLTGAQRVYERYF. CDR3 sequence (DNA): TGTGCCAACAGCTTGACGGGGGCCCAACGAGTATACGAGCGGTACTTC.

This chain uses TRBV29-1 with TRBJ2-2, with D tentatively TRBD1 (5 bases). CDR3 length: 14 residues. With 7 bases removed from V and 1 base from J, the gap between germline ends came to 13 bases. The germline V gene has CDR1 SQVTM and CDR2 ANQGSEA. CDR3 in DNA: TGCAGCGCTCGCCAAAGGGGGAACACCGGGGAGCTGTTTTTT. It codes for CSARQRGNTGELFF.

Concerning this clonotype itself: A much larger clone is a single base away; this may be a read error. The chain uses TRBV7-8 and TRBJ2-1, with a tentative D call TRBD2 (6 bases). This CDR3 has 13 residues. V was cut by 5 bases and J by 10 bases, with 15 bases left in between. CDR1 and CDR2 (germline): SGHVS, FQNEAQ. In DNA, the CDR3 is TGTGCCAGCAGCATAGATGGTACTAGCGAGCAGTTCTTC. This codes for CASSIDGTSEQFF.

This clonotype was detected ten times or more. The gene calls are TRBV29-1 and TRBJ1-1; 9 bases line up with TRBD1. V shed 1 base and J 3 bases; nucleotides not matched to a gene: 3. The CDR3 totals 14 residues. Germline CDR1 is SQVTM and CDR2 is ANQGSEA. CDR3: CSVEGDRDDTEAFF. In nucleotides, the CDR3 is TGCAGCGTTGAAGGGGACAGGGATGACACTGAAGCTTTCTTT.

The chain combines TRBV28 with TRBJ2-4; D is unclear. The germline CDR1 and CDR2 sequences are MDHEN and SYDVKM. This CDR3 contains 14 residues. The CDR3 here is CTTVMGSGKNIQYF. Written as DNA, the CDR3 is TGTACCACTGTCATGGGAAGTGGCAAAAACATTCAGTACTTC.

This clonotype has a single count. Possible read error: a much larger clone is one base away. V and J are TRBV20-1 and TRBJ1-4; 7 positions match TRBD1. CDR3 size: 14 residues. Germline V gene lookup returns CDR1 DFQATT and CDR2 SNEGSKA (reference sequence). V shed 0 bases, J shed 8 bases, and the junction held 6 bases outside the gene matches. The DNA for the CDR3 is TGCAGTGCTAGAGATAACGGCAGGGGGGAAAAACTGTTTTTT. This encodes CSARDNGRGEKLFF.

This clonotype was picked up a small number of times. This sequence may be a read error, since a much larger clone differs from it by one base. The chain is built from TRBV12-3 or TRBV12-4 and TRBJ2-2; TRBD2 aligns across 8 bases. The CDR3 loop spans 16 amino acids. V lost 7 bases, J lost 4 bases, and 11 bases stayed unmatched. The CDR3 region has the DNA TGTGCCAGCATGGCCGGGGGGGCCCTCCGCACCGGGGAGCTGTTTTTT. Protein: CASMAGGALRTGELFF.

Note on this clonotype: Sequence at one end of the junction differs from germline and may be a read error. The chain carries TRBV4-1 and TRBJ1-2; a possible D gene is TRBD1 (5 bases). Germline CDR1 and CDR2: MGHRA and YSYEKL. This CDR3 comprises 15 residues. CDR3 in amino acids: CSGSQGDGPKYGYTF. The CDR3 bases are TGCTCCGGCAGCCAAGGGGACGGTCCTAAGTATGGTTACACCTTC.

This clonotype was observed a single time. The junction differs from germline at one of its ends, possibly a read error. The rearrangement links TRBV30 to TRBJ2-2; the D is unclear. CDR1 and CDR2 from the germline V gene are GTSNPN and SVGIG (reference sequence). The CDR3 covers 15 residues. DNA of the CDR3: TGTGTCTGGAGCTCGGAGATGAGGAACACCGGGGAGCTGTTTTTT. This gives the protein CVWSSEMRNTGELFF.

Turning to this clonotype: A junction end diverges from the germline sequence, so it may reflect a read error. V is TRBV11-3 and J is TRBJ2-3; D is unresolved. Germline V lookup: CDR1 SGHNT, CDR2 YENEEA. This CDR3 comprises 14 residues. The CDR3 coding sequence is TGTGCCAGTAGCCTCTTGAGTCTCTCAGATACGCAATATTTT. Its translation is CASSLLSLSDTQYF.